A single sample is the source of the 4 T cell receptor beta chains below, sequenced in a study of T cell repertoires in cytomegalovirus infection. One entry per CDR3 protein results from TCRdb running MiXCR on the reads. Seen here are 630,000 or so distinct CDR3 sequences, 24% observed once, and the top ten hold around 8%. Sequencing used CD8+ T cells from PBMCs. These receptors all come from a human donor in good health (CMV status not recorded). Some clones in this sample may be carry-over from other donors' samples.

As regards this clonotype: The junction shows a germline mismatch at one end, possibly a read error. The chain has TRBV7-7 and TRBJ2-6, with 10 bases that match TRBD1. The CDR3 loop spans 17 amino acids. Germline CDR1 reads SSHAT; CDR2 reads FNYEAQ (reference sequence). The CDR3 is CASSLGQGGTGANVLTF. Written as DNA, the CDR3 is TGTGCTAGCAGCTTAGGACAGGGGGGGACTGGGGCCAACGTCCTGACTTTC.

This chain links TRBV12-3 or TRBV12-4 with TRBJ2-2, with 9 bases that match TRBD1. The CDR3 runs to 15 residues. The trim removed 6 bases at V and 3 bases at J, leaving 5 bases unmatched. The CDR3 is CASRRDRVDTGELFF. CDR3 coding DNA: TGTGCCAGCAGGAGGGACAGGGTGGACACCGGGGAGCTGTTTTTT.

The chain combines TRBV4-2 with TRBJ2-1; TRBD2 is a possible D gene (5 bases). Germline-derived CDR1 and CDR2 are LGHNA and YNFKEQ. CDR3 length equals 14 residues. Trimming left V 0 bases short and J 8 bases short, with 11 bases between. This CDR3 reads CASSQEKLDDEQFF. CDR3 in DNA: TGTGCCAGCAGCCAAGAAAAACTAGATGATGAGCAGTTCTTC.

This clonotype has a count of ten or more. The chain joins TRBV12-3 or TRBV12-4 to TRBJ2-7; no clear D gene. The CDR3 has 12 residues. V lost 1 base to trimming and J lost 4 bases, with 5 bases between them. In nucleotides, the CDR3 is TGTGCCAGCAGTTTAGGGCGTTACGAGCAGTACGTC. Protein: CASSLGRYEQYV.